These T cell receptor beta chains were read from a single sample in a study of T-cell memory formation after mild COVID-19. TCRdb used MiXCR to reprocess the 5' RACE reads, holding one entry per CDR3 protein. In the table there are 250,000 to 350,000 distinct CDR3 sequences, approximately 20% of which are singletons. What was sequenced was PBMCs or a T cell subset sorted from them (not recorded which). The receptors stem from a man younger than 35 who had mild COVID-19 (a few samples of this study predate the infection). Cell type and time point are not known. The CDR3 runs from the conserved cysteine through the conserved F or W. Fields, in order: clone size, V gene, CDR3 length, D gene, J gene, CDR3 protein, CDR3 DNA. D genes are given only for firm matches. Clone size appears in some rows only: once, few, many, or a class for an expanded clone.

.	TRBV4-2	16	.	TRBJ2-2	CASSQVPEGDTGELFF	TGTGCCAGCAGCCAAGTGCCGGAGGGTGACACCGGGGAGCTGTTTTTT
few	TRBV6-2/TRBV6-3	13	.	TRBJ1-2	CASSSTAVYGYTF	TGTGCCAGCAGTTCTACAGCCGTCTATGGCTACACCTTC
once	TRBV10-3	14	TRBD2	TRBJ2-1	CAVRAGGSGEEQFF	TGTGCCGTCCGAGCGGGGGGCTCGGGGGAGGAGCAGTTCTTC
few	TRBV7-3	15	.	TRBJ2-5	CASSLTLGTQETQYF	TGTGCCAGCAGCTTAACGTTAGGGACCCAAGAGACCCAGTACTTC
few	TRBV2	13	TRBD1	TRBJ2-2	CASRLQGAGELFF	TGTGCCAGCAGGCTACAGGGGGCAGGGGAGCTGTTTTTT
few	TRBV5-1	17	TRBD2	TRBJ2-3	CASSSVPTSGGTDTQYF	TGCGCCAGCAGCTCCGTCCCGACTAGCGGGGGTACGGATACGCAGTATTTT
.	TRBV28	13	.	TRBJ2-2	CASSSPNTGELFF	TGTGCCAGCAGTTCTCCTAACACCGGGGAGCTGTTTTTT
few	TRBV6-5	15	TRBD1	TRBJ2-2	CASSYGDSGTGELFF	TGTGCCAGCAGTTACGGGGACAGCGGCACCGGGGAGCTGTTTTTT
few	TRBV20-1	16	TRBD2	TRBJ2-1	CSARGSGGAVHNEQFF	TGCAGTGCTAGAGGTAGCGGGGGGGCGGTCCACAATGAGCAGTTCTTC
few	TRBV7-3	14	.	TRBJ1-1	CASSLGGGWTEAFF	TGTGCCAGCAGCTTAGGAGGGGGTTGGACTGAAGCTTTCTTT